This TCR beta chain appears in the sequencing data of a study of T cells in Graves' hyperthyroidism and ophthalmopathy. From RNA transcripts, TCR beta CDR3 regions were amplified. First-round RT-PCR of the TCR CDR3 relied on the HTBI primer set. MiXCR, run by TCRdb on the multiplex PCR reads, gives a single entry per CDR3 protein. The sample shows about 680,000 distinct CDR3 sequences, about a third of them seen only once. This clonotype was picked up many times. Germline CDR1 and CDR2: SQVTM and ANQGSEA. The CDR3 has 15 residues. Trimming removed 5 bases from V and 5 bases from J; junction bases left unmatched: 15.

The source of this sequence is a woman aged 40 to 49 with Graves' hyperthyroidism. Sequencing was carried out using blood. The chain combines TRBV29-1 with TRBJ2-7, with TRBD2 matching over 7 bases. The CDR3 DNA reads as TGCAGCGTTTCCCGGGGAAGCGGGGTAACCAACGAGCAGTACTTC. Protein sequence: CSVSRGSGVTNEQYF.